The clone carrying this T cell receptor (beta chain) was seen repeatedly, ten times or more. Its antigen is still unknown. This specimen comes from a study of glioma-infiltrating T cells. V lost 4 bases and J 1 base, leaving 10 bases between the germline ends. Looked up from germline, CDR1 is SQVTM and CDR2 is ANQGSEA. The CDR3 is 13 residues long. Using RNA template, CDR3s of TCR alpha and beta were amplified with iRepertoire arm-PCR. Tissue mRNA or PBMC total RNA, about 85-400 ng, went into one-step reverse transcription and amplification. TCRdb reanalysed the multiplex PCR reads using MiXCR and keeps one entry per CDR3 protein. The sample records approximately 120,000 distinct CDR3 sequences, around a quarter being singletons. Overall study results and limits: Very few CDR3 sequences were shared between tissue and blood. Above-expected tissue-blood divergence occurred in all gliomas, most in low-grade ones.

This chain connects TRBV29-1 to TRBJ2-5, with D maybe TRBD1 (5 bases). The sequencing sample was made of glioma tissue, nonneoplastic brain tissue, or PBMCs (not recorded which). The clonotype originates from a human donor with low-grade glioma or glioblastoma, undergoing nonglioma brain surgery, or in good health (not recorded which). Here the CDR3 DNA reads TGCAGCGTTGGGCGACAGTCCCAAGAGACCCAGTACTTC. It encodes CSVGRQSQETQYF.